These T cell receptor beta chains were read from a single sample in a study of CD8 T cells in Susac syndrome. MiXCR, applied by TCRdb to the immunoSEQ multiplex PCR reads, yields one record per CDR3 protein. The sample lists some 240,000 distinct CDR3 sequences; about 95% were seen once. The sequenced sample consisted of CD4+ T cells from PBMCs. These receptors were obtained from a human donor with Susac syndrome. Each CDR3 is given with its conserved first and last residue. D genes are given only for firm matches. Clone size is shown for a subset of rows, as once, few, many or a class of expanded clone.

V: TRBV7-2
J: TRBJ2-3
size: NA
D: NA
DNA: TGTGCCAGCAGCCCGCGGGCGCTCCCAGATACGCAGTATTTT
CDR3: CASSPRALPDTQYF

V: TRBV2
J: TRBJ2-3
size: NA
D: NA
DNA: TGTGCCAGCAGTGAGGTTCGGGGGAGCACAGATACGCAGTATTTT
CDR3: CASSEVRGSTDTQYF

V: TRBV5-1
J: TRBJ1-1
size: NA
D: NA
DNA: TGCGCCAGCAGTCGTATCGAAGACTTGCCGAACACTGAAGCTTTCTTT
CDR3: CASSRIEDLPNTEAFF

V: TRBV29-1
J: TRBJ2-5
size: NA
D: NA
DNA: TGCAGCGTTGGGGCGGGACAGGAGACCCAGTACTTC
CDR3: CSVGAGQETQYF

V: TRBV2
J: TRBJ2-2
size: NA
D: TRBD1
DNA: TGTGCCAGCAGTGTCTACAGGGGGGCGACCGGGGAGCTGTTTTTT
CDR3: CASSVYRGATGELFF

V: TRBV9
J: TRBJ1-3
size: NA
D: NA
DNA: TGTGCCAGCAGCCCCTCCCCATTGCGCTCTGGAAACACCATATATTTT
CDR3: CASSPSPLRSGNTIYF

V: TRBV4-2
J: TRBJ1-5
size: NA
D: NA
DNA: TGTGCCACCAGGGAGGGACATATTAGCAATCAGCCCCAGCATTTT
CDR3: CATREGHISNQPQHF

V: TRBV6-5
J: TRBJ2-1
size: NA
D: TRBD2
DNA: TGTGCCAGCAGTTACTCGGGGACTAGCGAATTTTACAATGAGCAGTTCTTC
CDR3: CASSYSGTSEFYNEQFF

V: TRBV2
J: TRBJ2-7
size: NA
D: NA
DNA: TGTGCCAGCAGGCCCGACAGGCCACCCTACGAGCAGTACTTC
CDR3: CASRPDRPPYEQYF

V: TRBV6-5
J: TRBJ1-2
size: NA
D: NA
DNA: TGTGCCAGCAGCTCAAATCAGGGAGCACATGGCTACACCTTC
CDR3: CASSSNQGAHGYTF

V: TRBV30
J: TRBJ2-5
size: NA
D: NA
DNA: TGTGCCTGGAGTGGGTTAGGTGGAGAGACCCAGTACTTC
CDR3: CAWSGLGGETQYF

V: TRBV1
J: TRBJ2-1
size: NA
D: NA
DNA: TGCACCAGCAGCCCCCATCCGGGACTAGCGGGAGGGGGCTCCTACAATGAGCAGTTCTTC
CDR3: CTSSPHPGLAGGGSYNEQFF

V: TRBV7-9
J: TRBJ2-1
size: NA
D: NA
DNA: TGTGCCAGCAGCCGGACGGACCAGCAGTTCTTC
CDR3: CASSRTDQQFF

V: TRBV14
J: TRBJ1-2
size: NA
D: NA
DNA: TGTGCCAGCAGCCAAAACGTACAGGCTAACTATGGCTACACCTTC
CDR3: CASSQNVQANYGYTF

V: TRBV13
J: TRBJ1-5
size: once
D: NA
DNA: TGTGCCAGCAGCCCAGGTGGGGGGCCCCAGCATTTT
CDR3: CASSPGGGPQHF

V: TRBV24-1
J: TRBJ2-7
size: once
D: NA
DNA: TGTGCCACCAGTGACGCCTACGAGCAGTACTTC
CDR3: CATSDAYEQYF

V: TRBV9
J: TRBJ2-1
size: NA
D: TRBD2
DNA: TGTGCCAGCAGCCTGACTAGCGGGATAAACAATGAGCAGTTCTTC
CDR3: CASSLTSGINNEQFF

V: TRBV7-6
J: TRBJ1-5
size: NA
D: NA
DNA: TGTGCCAGCAGCTGGGACTGCCAGCCCCAGCATTTT
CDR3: CASSWDCQPQHF

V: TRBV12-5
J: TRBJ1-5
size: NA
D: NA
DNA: TGTGCTAGTGGTTTGGTGGCGGCCTCACATAGCAATCAGCCCCAGCATTTT
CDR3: CASGLVAASHSNQPQHF

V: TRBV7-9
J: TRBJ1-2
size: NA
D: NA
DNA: TGTGCCAGCAGCTGGACAGAAGCAGATGGCTACACCTTC
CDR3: CASSWTEADGYTF

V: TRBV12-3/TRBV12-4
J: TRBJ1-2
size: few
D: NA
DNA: TGTGCCAGCAGGCGGACAGCGTCCTATGGCTACACCTTC
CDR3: CASRRTASYGYTF

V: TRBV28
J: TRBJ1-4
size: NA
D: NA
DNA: TGTGCCAGCAGTGTACAGGGCCTCGGTCTTGAAAAACTGTTTTTT
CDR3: CASSVQGLGLEKLFF

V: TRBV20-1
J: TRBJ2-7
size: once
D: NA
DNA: TGCAGTGCTAGAGATCAGGGCAGGAGCTCCTACGAGCAGTACTTC
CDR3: CSARDQGRSSYEQYF

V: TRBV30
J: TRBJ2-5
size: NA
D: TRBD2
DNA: TGTGCCTGGACCGCCCGACTAGCGGGAGGCGAGACCCAGTACTTC
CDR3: CAWTARLAGGETQYF

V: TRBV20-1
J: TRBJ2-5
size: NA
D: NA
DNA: TGCAGTGCTAGTACCTATGGGGAGACCCAGTACTTC
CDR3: CSASTYGETQYF

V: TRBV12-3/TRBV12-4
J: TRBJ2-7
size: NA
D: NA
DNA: TGTGCCAGCAGACCCGCGGGACAGCAGACCTACGAGCAGTACTTC
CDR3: CASRPAGQQTYEQYF

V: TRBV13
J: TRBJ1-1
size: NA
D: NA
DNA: TGTGCCAGCAGCTTATTCGGCGGGCAGAACACTGAAGCTTTCTTT
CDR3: CASSLFGGQNTEAFF

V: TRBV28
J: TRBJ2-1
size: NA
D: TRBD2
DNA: TGTGCCAGCAGCCCGGGACTAGCGATCAATGAGCAGTTCTTC
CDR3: CASSPGLAINEQFF

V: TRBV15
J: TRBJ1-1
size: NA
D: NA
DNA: TGTGCCACCAGCAGAGATGGACGGATGATGAACACTGAAGCTTTCTTT
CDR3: CATSRDGRMMNTEAFF